This T cell receptor (beta chain) appears in the sequencing data of a study of CD8 T cell repertoires and HIV-1 epitope variants. This clone was seen a handful of times. Its antigen remains unidentified. The V gene lost 3 bases and the J gene lost 0 bases, with 6 bases spanning the gap. Germline assignment: CDR1 WSHSY and CDR2 SAAADI. The CDR3 contains 14 residues. General study results and limits: Most of the nine antigen-specific clonotypes appeared cross-reactive to autologous or escape variants.

The protocol was immunoSEQ multiplex PCR, while the TCRdb copy is restricted to in-frame clones and leaves out a portion. The data contain 90,000 or so clones, 60% to 80% of them singletons. This receptor was obtained from a male donor with HIV. The rearrangement links TRBV10-2 to TRBJ1-5; D is unclear. The sequenced material came from uncultured baseline CD8+ T cells from peripheral blood mononuclear cells (PBMCs). The DNA of the CDR3 is TGCGCCAGCAGTGACGGAGATAGCAATCAGCCCCAGCATTTT. As protein: CASSDGDSNQPQHF.